This T cell receptor (beta chain) stems from a study of memory CD4+ T cells and cytomegalovirus serostatus. The sort gate was single viable CD3+CD4+CD8-CD45RO+ cells for memory CD4+ T cells. The assay was immunoSEQ multiplex PCR, and TCRdb's table has in-frame clones only and misses some. The sample carries roughly 42,000 clones, approximately 80% recorded once. This receptor was obtained from an adult in good health and CMV-seronegative. Sequencing was done on a sample of memory CD4+ T cells from blood.

In nucleotides, the CDR3 is TGTGCCAGCACTAGGTTGGCAGAGAACACTGAAGCTTTCTTT. Translating gives CASTRLAENTEAFF. The rearrangement uses TRBV9 and TRBJ1-1; D unclear. V was shortened by 6 bases and J by 1 base, with 13 bases between the two germline ends. CDR3 length: 14 residues. The germline V gene encodes CDR1 SGDLS and CDR2 YYNGEE.